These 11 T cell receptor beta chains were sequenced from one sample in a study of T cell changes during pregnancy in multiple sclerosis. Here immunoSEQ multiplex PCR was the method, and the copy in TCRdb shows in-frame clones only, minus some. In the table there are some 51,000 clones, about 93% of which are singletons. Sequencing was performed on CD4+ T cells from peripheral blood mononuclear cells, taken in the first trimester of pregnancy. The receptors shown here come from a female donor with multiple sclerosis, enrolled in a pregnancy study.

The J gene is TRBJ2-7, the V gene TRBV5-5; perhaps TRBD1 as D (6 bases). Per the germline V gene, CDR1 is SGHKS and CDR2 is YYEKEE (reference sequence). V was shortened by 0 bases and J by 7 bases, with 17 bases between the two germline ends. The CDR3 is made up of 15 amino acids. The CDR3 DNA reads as TGTGCCAGCAGCTTGGGGGGGACCAGGGGCGGGGAGCAGTACTTC. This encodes CASSLGGTRGGEQYF.

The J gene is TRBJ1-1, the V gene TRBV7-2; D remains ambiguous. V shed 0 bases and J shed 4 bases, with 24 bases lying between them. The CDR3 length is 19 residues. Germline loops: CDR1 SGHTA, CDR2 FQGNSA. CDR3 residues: CASSLAWSGLKMRFTEAFF. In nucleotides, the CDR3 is TGTGCCAGCAGCTTAGCGTGGTCTGGGCTTAAGATGCGTTTCACTGAAGCTTTCTTT.

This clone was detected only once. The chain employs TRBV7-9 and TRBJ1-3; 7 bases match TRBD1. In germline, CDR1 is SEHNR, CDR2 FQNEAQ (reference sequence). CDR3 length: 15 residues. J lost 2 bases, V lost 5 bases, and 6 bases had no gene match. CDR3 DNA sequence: TGTGCCAGCAGCCCCTGGCAGGGGGCTGGAAACACCATATATTTT. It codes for CASSPWQGAGNTIYF.

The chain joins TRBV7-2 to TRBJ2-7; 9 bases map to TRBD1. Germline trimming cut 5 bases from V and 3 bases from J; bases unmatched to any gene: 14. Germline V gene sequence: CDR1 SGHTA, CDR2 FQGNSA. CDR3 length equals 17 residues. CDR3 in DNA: TGTGCCAGCAGCCTCCGCGGGGACAGGGAAAACTTCTACGAGCAGTACTTC. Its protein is CASSLRGDRENFYEQYF.

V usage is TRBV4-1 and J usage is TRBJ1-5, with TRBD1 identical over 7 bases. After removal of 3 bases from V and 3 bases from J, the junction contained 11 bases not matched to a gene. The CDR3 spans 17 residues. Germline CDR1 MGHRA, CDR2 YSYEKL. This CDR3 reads CASSQGPRDRVNQPQHF. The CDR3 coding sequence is TGCGCCAGCAGCCAGGGCCCCCGGGACAGAGTCAATCAGCCCCAGCATTTT.

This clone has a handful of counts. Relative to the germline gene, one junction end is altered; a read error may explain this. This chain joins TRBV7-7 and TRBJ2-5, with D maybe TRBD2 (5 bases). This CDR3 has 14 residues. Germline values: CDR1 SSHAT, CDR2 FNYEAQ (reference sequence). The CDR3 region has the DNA TGTGCTAGCAGCCCGAATACGGGGCAAGAGACCCAGTACTTC. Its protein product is CASSPNTGQETQYF.

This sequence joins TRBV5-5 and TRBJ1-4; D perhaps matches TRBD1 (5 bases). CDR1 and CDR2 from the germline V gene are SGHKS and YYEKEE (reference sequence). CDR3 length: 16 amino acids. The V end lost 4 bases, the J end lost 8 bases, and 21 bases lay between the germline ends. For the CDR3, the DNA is TGTGCCAGCAGCCTCCACCCCCAGGGAAGCTACGAAAAACTGTTTTTT. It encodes CASSLHPQGSYEKLFF.

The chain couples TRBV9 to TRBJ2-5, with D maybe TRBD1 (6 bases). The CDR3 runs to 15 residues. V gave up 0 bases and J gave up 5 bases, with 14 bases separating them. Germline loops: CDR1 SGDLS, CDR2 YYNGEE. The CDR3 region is CASSVGNGGRETQYF. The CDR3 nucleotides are TGTGCCAGCAGCGTAGGGAATGGGGGCCGGGAGACCCAGTACTTC.

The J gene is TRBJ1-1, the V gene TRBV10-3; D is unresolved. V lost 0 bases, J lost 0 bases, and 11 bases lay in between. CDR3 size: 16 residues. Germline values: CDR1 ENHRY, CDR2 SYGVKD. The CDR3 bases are TGTGCCATCAGTGAGTCCCGGAGCCGCCTGAACACTGAAGCTTTCTTT. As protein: CAISESRSRLNTEAFF.

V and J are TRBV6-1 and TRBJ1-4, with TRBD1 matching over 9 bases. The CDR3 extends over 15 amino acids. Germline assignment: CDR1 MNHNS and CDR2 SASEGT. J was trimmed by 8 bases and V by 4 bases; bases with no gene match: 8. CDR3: CASSGGTGLKEKLFF. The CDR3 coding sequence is TGTGCCAGCAGTGGGGGGACAGGGTTGAAGGAAAAACTGTTTTTT.

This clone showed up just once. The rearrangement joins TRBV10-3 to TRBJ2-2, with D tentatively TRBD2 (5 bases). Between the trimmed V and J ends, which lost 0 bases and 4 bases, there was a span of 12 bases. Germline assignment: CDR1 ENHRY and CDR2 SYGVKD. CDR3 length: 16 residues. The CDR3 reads CAISESILASTGELFF. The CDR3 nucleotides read TGTGCCATCAGTGAGTCGATTTTAGCGTCCACCGGGGAGCTGTTTTTT.